These 14 T cell receptor beta chains originate from one sample sequenced in a study of T cells in Graves' hyperthyroidism and ophthalmopathy. Regions amplified from RNA transcripts were the TCR beta CDR3 regions. The TCR CDR3 was amplified in a first-round RT-PCR using the HTBI primer set. One entry per CDR3 protein results from TCRdb running MiXCR on the multiplex PCR reads. Of 450,000 to 700,000 distinct CDR3 sequences in the sample, around 46% were seen once. Sequenced material: peripheral blood or thyroid tissue (not recorded which). The receptors shown here come from an adult woman with Graves' disease, either hyperthyroidism or ophthalmopathy (not recorded which).

This clonotype was seen only a few times. J is TRBJ1-6 and V is TRBV5-1; 7 positions agree with TRBD1. The CDR3 loop spans 16 amino acids. The junction had 11 bases not matched to a gene; V was cut back by 4 bases and J by 7 bases. The germline gives CDR1 SGHRS, CDR2 YFSETQ. This chain's CDR3 is CASSPRPGQQNSPLHF. The DNA of the CDR3 is TGCGCCAGCAGCCCGCGACCGGGACAGCAGAATTCACCCCTCCACTTT.

Only a few counts were recorded for this clonotype. This chain links TRBV9 with TRBJ2-7; D gene uncertain. Deletions cut 7 bases from V and 4 bases from J, with 18 bases between. Germline V lookup: CDR1 SGDLS, CDR2 YYNGEE. This CDR3 region has 14 residues. CDR3 amino acids: CASSPLDGEYEQYF. In DNA form, the CDR3 reads TGTGCCAGCTCACCTCTAGACGGAGAATACGAGCAGTACTTC.

This clonotype was seen at least ten times. The DNA for the CDR3 is TGCAGTGCTAGACCCCGGACGGGAAACTACTATGGCTACACCTTC. This encodes CSARPRTGNYYGYTF. This chain joins TRBV20-1 and TRBJ1-2; D gene uncertain. The CDR3 length is 15 residues. Germline V CDR1 and CDR2: DFQATT, SNEGSKA (reference sequence). V shed 2 bases and J shed 3 bases, with 16 bases lying between them.

This clonotype was seen repeatedly, ten times or more. The chain is built from TRBV5-1 and TRBJ1-3; the D is unclear. V dropped 0 bases and J dropped 4 bases, with 11 bases sitting between them. Germline-derived CDR1 and CDR2 are SGHRS and YFSETQ. The CDR3 runs to 15 residues. CDR3 nucleotides: TGCGCCAGCAGCTTGGCCCCCACTGCAGGAAACACCATATATTTT. This sequence encodes CASSLAPTAGNTIYF.

A note on this clonotype: No conserved phenylalanine or tryptophan is present at the end of the CDR3, so a read error is the likely explanation. The DNA is left out, because the CDR3 cannot be placed on it with certainty; the CDR3 is given as TCRdb lists it. V usage is TRBV19 and J usage is TRBJ2-2; TRBD2 was called by the table and not checked on the DNA. The germline CDR1 and CDR2 sequences are LNHDA and SQIVND (reference sequence). Counting both end residues, the CDR3 totals 10 amino acids. The CDR3 loop is CASSKPPGLA.

The chain recombines TRBV10-3 with TRBJ1-4; D gene uncertain. V was shortened by 7 bases and J by 10 bases, with 10 bases between the two germline ends. Per the germline V gene, CDR1 is ENHRY and CDR2 is SYGVKD. The CDR3 totals 11 residues. The CDR3 nucleotides read TGTGCCATCATGGGAAGTGGAAAACTGTTTTTT. It translates to CAIMGSGKLFF.

The chain employs TRBV15 and TRBJ1-5; D is undetermined. This CDR3 has 15 residues. Germline V gene sequence: CDR1 LNHNV, CDR2 YYDKDF (reference sequence). Trimming stripped 8 bases from V and 7 bases from J, with 21 bases between. CDR3 sequence: CATSRERHNEQPQHF. In nucleotides, the CDR3 is TGTGCCACCTCCCGGGAACGACACAATGAGCAGCCCCAGCATTTT.

This clonotype appeared once. Mismatch with germline at one junction end may stem from a read error. The chain uses TRBV7-2 and TRBJ2-7, with 7 positions matching TRBD1. The CDR3 spans 15 residues. The V gene's germline CDR1 is SGHTA and CDR2 FQGNSA. CDR3 sequence: CASSLDRVSSYGQYF. The CDR3 DNA is TGTGCCAGCAGCCTTGACAGGGTCTCATCCTACGGGCAGTACTTC.

The genes are TRBV20-1 and TRBJ1-4, with 9 bases matching TRBD1. The CDR3 loop spans 15 amino acids. V shed 6 bases, J shed 8 bases, and the junction held 13 bases outside the gene matches. CDR1 is DFQATT, CDR2 SNEGSKA, per germline (reference sequence). The CDR3 region has the DNA TGCAGTGCCCCAGTCCCGGGACAGGGATGGGAAAAACTGTTTTTT. It specifies CSAPVPGQGWEKLFF.

This clonotype was seen repeatedly, ten times or more. The rearrangement uses TRBV6-1 and TRBJ2-2; 9 bases line up with TRBD2. The CDR3 extends over 15 amino acids. V trimming: 4 bases; J trimming: 5 bases; junction bases outside the gene matches: 5. The V gene's germline CDR1 is MNHNS and CDR2 SASEGT. The CDR3 DNA sequence: TGTGCCAGCAGTGTCGGAGCGGGAGGAACCGGGGAGCTGTTTTTT. Amino acid sequence: CASSVGAGGTGELFF.

This clonotype was observed at least ten times. The J gene is TRBJ1-1, the V gene TRBV12-3 or TRBV12-4, with 7 bases identical to TRBD1. This CDR3 has 16 amino acids. V lost 7 bases to trimming and J lost 1 base; unmatched junction nucleotides: 12. DNA for the CDR3: TGTGCCAGCACCTCGACAGGGCGAGCGCGGAACACTGAAGCTTTCTTT. Protein sequence: CASTSTGRARNTEAFF.

The chain has TRBV7-2 and TRBJ1-5; the D is unclear. This CDR3 region has 18 residues. Germline CDR1 SGHTA, CDR2 FQGNSA. With 2 bases removed from V and 5 bases from J, the gap between germline ends came to 22 bases. The CDR3 DNA is TGTGCCAGCAGCTTACTCCCGGGAGTTCTCGGAGTCGATCAGCCCCAGCATTTT. Translation gives CASSLLPGVLGVDQPQHF. The full variable domain, rest sourced from reference TRBV7-2 and TRBJ1-5, is GAGVSQSPSNKVTEKGKDVELRCDPISGHTALYWYRQSLGQGLEFLIYFQGNSAPDKSGLPSDRFSAERTGGSVSTLTIQRTQQEDSAVYLCASSLLPGVLGVDQPQHFGDGTRLSIL.

In this sample, this clonotype turned up many times. The rearrangement uses TRBV18 and TRBJ2-6; D is perhaps TRBD1 (5 bases). This CDR3 contains 13 residues. V lost 3 bases, J lost 9 bases, and 9 bases lay in between. CDR1 KGHSH and CDR2 LQKENI come from the germline V gene. The CDR3 protein is CASSPPTVNVLTF. The CDR3 DNA is TGTGCCAGCTCACCCCCGACAGTCAACGTCCTGACTTTC.

This clonotype was seen many times. This rearrangement joins TRBV5-1 to TRBJ2-7; TRBD1 matches at 10 bases. Unmatched junction bases numbered 5, after V lost 4 bases and J lost 1 base. The CDR3 is made up of 15 amino acids. Germline-derived CDR1 and CDR2 are SGHRS and YFSETQ. This CDR3 reads CASSPGTGESYEQYF. The CDR3 coding sequence is TGCGCCAGCAGCCCGGGGACAGGGGAGTCCTACGAGCAGTACTTC.